Presented here are 17 T cell receptor beta chains from one specimen sequenced in a study of blood T cell repertoires in COVID-19. Libraries were prepared by immunoSEQ multiplex PCR; TCRdb keeps only in-frame clonotypes and omits some of them. There are 240,000 or so clones in the sample; about 89% occur only once, and just under 9% lies in the top ten. Sample: PBMCs or T cells enriched from blood (not recorded which). These receptors all come from a man aged 40-49 years who had recovered from COVID-19.

The table lists this clone with a few counts. The J gene is TRBJ2-5, the V gene TRBV7-4; 10 nucleotides align to TRBD2. This CDR3 has 17 amino acids. After removal of 7 bases from V and 2 bases from J, the junction contained 13 bases not matched to a gene. In germline, CDR1 is SGHVT, CDR2 SQSDAQ. CDR3 DNA sequence: TGTGCCAGCAACCGACGAGCGGGAGGGCCCCCACAAGAGACCCAGTACTTC. Translated: CASNRRAGGPPQETQYF. Full variable domain (remainder filled in from reference TRBV7-4 and TRBJ2-5): GAGVSQSPRYKVAKRGRDVALRCDSISGHVTLYWYRQTLGQGSEVLTYSQSDAQRDKSGRPSGRFSAERPERSVSTLKIQRTEQGDSAVYLCASNRRAGGPPQETQYFGPGTRLLVL.

The chain carries TRBV27 and TRBJ1-6; TRBD1 is a possible D gene (5 bases). This CDR3 spans 15 amino acids. Looked up from germline, CDR1 is MNHEY and CDR2 is SMNVEV (reference sequence). Deletions cut 1 base from V and 7 bases from J, with 11 bases between. The chain's CDR3 is CASSLYDSLNSPLHF. The CDR3, as DNA: TGTGCCAGCAGTTTATATGACAGTTTGAATTCACCCCTCCACTTT.

The rearrangement joins TRBV7-2 to TRBJ2-7, with 9 bases fitting TRBD2. Germline lookup yields CDR1 SGHTA and CDR2 FQGNSA. The CDR3 runs 13 residues. With V trimmed by 4 bases and J by 4 bases, 2 bases remained unmatched. The CDR3 region has the DNA TGTGCCAGCAGCTGGACTAGCGATTACGAGCAGTACTTC. Translation: CASSWTSDYEQYF.

This chain uses TRBV19 with TRBJ2-5; maybe TRBD2 (6 bases). Germline assignment: CDR1 LNHDA and CDR2 SQIVND (reference sequence). V shed 7 bases and J shed 8 bases, with 17 bases lying between them. The CDR3 loop spans 13 amino acids. CDR3 sequence: CASMARGLETQYF. The CDR3 DNA follows: TGTGCCAGTATGGCCCGGGGGTTAGAAACCCAGTACTTC.

V usage is TRBV6-6 and J usage is TRBJ2-1; 14 positions match TRBD2. The CDR3 has 13 residues. The V gene end was trimmed by 5 bases and the J gene end by 9 bases; junction bases not matched to a gene: 0. CDR1 and CDR2 from the germline V gene are MNHNY and SVGAGI (reference sequence). CDR3 DNA: TGTGCCAGCAGTGGGACTAGCGGGAGTGAGCAGTTCTTC. Its protein product is CASSGTSGSEQFF.

The gene calls are TRBV7-6 and TRBJ2-7, with 9 nucleotides matching TRBD1. This CDR3 has 16 amino acids. The junction had 10 bases not matched to a gene; V was cut back by 2 bases and J by 5 bases. The germline CDR1 and CDR2 sequences are SGHVS and FNYEAQ. CDR3 nucleotides: TGTGCCAGCAGCTTAAAACGGACAGGGGCAGTCCACGAGCAGTACTTC. Its translation is CASSLKRTGAVHEQYF.

The genes are TRBV6-5 and TRBJ1-6; 8 bases are shared with TRBD1. Germline V CDR1 and CDR2: MNHEY, SVGAGI. This CDR3 contains 14 residues. V was clipped by 4 bases and J by 9 bases; unmatched bases: 5. The CDR3 sequence: CASSWQGAGSPLHF. The CDR3 bases are TGTGCCAGCAGTTGGCAGGGGGCCGGTTCACCCCTCCACTTT.

This rearrangement joins TRBV11-2 to TRBJ2-7; 9 nucleotides agree with TRBD2. Germline assignment: CDR1 SGHAT and CDR2 FQNNGV. The CDR3 covers 15 residues. V lost 1 base to trimming and J lost 6 bases; unmatched junction nucleotides: 7. The CDR3 region is CASSLVVVAGVEQYF. The CDR3 coding sequence is TGTGCCAGCAGCTTAGTGGTGGTAGCGGGAGTCGAGCAGTACTTC.

This chain connects TRBV28 to TRBJ1-2; D possibly corresponds to TRBD1 (5 bases). From germline, CDR1 is MDHEN and CDR2 SYDVKM. Trimming cost V 5 bases and J 0 bases, with 10 bases left between them. The CDR3 extends over 14 amino acids. In DNA form, the CDR3 reads TGTGCCAGCAGTAGGGGCCTAACTAACTATGGCTACACCTTC. Protein product: CASSRGLTNYGYTF.

CDR3 residues: CAISERQGRESNEKLFF. The CDR3 DNA sequence: TGTGCCATCAGTGAGAGACAGGGGAGGGAGAGTAATGAAAAACTGTTTTTT. The genes are TRBV10-3 and TRBJ1-4, with 8 bases lining up with TRBD1. The V segment lost 2 bases and the J segment 4 bases; nucleotides outside the gene matches: 9. CDR1 ENHRY and CDR2 SYGVKD come from the germline V gene. The CDR3 covers 17 residues.

The V call is TRBV10-3, the J call TRBJ1-1; D might be TRBD1 (5 bases). CDR3 length: 13 residues. CDR1 ENHRY and CDR2 SYGVKD come from the germline V gene. Deletions cut 10 bases from V and 3 bases from J, with 15 bases between. CDR3 sequence (DNA): TGTGCCACCCGGGGGTATGGGGACACTGAAGCTTTCTTT. The encoded protein is CATRGYGDTEAFF.

V is TRBV29-1 and J is TRBJ1-1, with D unresolved. Germline CDR1 is SQVTM and CDR2 is ANQGSEA. V lost 7 bases, J lost 4 bases, and 16 bases lay in between. This CDR3 has 13 residues. This chain's CDR3 is CSAESPWSTEAFF. DNA for the CDR3: TGCAGCGCCGAATCCCCTTGGAGCACTGAAGCTTTCTTT.

The chain employs TRBV6-4 and TRBJ2-5; a possible D gene is TRBD2 (5 bases). With 3 bases removed from V and 1 base from J, the gap between germline ends came to 6 bases. This CDR3 has 13 amino acids. CDR1 and CDR2 from the germline V gene are MRHNA and SNTAGT. CDR3 in amino acids: CASSEDSQETQYF. Written as DNA, the CDR3 is TGTGCCAGCAGTGAGGACTCCCAAGAGACCCAGTACTTC.

V gene TRBV7-9 combines with J gene TRBJ2-6; maybe TRBD2 (5 bases). V gave up 6 bases and J gave up 5 bases, with 11 bases separating them. This CDR3 is 14 amino acids long. Germline V CDR1 and CDR2: SEHNR, FQNEAQ (reference sequence). The CDR3 coding sequence is TGTGCCAGCAGTCCCCCGGGGAGGGCCAACGTCCTGACTTTC. It translates to CASSPPGRANVLTF.

The chain couples TRBV18 to TRBJ2-1; tentative D call: TRBD2 (6 bases). The germline V gene encodes CDR1 KGHSH and CDR2 LQKENI. The CDR3 has 15 residues. With 3 bases removed from V and 5 bases from J, the gap between germline ends came to 14 bases. For the CDR3, the DNA is TGTGCCAGCTCACCCACGACTAGGATGGACAATGAGCAGTTCTTC. Translation gives CASSPTTRMDNEQFF.

The chain employs TRBV4-2 and TRBJ2-2; 9 nucleotides align to TRBD1. Trimming took 0 bases from V and 3 from J; bases not matched to a gene: 8. The CDR3 runs to 18 residues. Germline CDR1 is LGHNA and CDR2 is YNFKEQ. The CDR3 reads CASSQDRDREDYTGELFF. The CDR3 nucleotides read TGTGCCAGCAGCCAAGATCGGGACAGGGAAGATTACACCGGGGAGCTGTTTTTT.

V and J are TRBV19 and TRBJ2-2; 8 bases align to TRBD2. V trimming: 4 bases; J trimming: 3 bases; junction bases outside the gene matches: 4. This CDR3 has 15 amino acids. Germline CDR1 and CDR2: LNHDA and SQIVND (reference sequence). CDR3 nucleotide sequence: TGTGCCAGTAGTACAGCGGGAGCGCACACCGGGGAGCTGTTTTTT. This encodes CASSTAGAHTGELFF.